Listed below are T cell receptor beta chains from one sample, sequenced in a study of T-cell reconstitution after alpha-beta-depleted transplantation in children. TCRdb fed the PCR reads into MiXCR, producing one record per CDR3 protein. The table lists nearly 400,000 distinct CDR3 sequences, roughly 22% of them singletons. The source was PBMCs from the stem cell graft donor, collected from the stem cell graft. The receptors here all came from a human donor who donated a stem cell graft to a child with acute myeloid leukemia. Both conserved end residues are part of each CDR3. D genes are given only for firm matches. Part of the rows lack a size; the others show once, few, many or a class for expanded clones.

clone_size	cdr3_length	d_call	v_call	j_call	cdr3_nt	cdr3_aa
.	16	TRBD2	TRBV5-1	TRBJ2-1	TGCGCCAGCAGCTTGTACGGGAGGCCCCTCTACAATGAGCAGTTCTTC	CASSLYGRPLYNEQFF
.	12	.	TRBV12-3/TRBV12-4	TRBJ2-1	TGTGCCAGCAGTTTAATGGTCAATGAGCAGTTCTTC	CASSLMVNEQFF
few	14	TRBD2	TRBV20-1	TRBJ2-7	TGCAGCGTTATTCATGGGCGGGGGACCTACGAGCAGTACTTC	CSVIHGRGTYEQYF
few	14	.	TRBV7-8	TRBJ2-3	TGTGCCAGCAGCTTGAAGGGGCCCACAGATACGCAGTATTTT	CASSLKGPTDTQYF
many	15	TRBD2	TRBV12-3/TRBV12-4	TRBJ2-1	TGTGCCAGCAGTTTAGGGCTAGCGGGGGACAATGAGCAGTTCTTC	CASSLGLAGDNEQFF
.	16	.	TRBV12-3/TRBV12-4	TRBJ1-5	TGTGCCAGCGGCCCCGGGGGTGGTGGGGGCAATCAGCCCCAGCATTTT	CASGPGGGGGNQPQHF
many	13	.	TRBV11-2	TRBJ1-5	TGTGCCAGCAGCCCATATGGAGATCAGCCCCAGCATTTT	CASSPYGDQPQHF
few	20	.	TRBV20-1	TRBJ2-1	TGCAGTGCTGAGGGGGAGGGGGCTAGCCTCTTCCCAAGCTCCTACAATGAGCAGTTCTTC	CSAEGEGASLFPSSYNEQFF
many	13	.	TRBV4-2	TRBJ2-1	TGTGCCAGCAGCCAAGTCGGGGGAAATGAGCAGTTCTTC	CASSQVGGNEQFF
many	16	.	TRBV9	TRBJ1-4	TGTGCCAGCAGCGTAGATCAGTATGCAACTAATGAAAAACTGTTTTTT	CASSVDQYATNEKLFF
.	14	.	TRBV5-5	TRBJ1-2	TGTGCCAGCAGCCCGCAGGGATTGACAGATGGCTACACCTTC	CASSPQGLTDGYTF
.	14	TRBD2	TRBV20-1	TRBJ2-1	TGCAGTGCCCGCCGGACGGGAGGCAAAGGCGAGCAGTTCTTC	CSARRTGGKGEQFF
few	14	.	TRBV6-5	TRBJ2-3	TGTGCCAGCAGTTACGCGAAAGCTTTAGATACGCAGTATTTT	CASSYAKALDTQYF
few	14	TRBD1	TRBV3-1	TRBJ2-7	TGTGCCAGCAGCGCCCGGGACAGGGGGAACGAGCAGTACTTC	CASSARDRGNEQYF
many	13	.	TRBV5-1	TRBJ2-3	TGCGCCAGCAGCTTGGAGGGCACAGATACGCAGTATTTT	CASSLEGTDTQYF
.	15	.	TRBV15	TRBJ1-1	TGTGCCACCAGCCGGAGAGGTCAGGGGCACACTGAAGCTTTCTTT	CATSRRGQGHTEAFF
few	15	TRBD2	TRBV29-1	TRBJ2-1	TGCAGCGTTGCTTCGGTAGCGGGAACCTACAATGAGCAGTTCTTC	CSVASVAGTYNEQFF
many	15	TRBD2	TRBV12-3/TRBV12-4	TRBJ2-1	TGTGCCAGCAGCTCGAAGCGGGAGAGGTACAATGAGCAGTTCTTC	CASSSKRERYNEQFF
.	15	.	TRBV4-2	TRBJ1-5	TGTGCCAGCAGCAGCAGGGGAGAGGTGGATCAGCCCCAGCATTTT	CASSSRGEVDQPQHF
many	17	TRBD2	TRBV20-1	TRBJ2-7	TGCAGTGCTTTTCCCCCTCACCTAGCGGGAGTGGGCTACGAGCAGTACTTC	CSAFPPHLAGVGYEQYF
many	13	.	TRBV20-1	TRBJ1-4	TGCAGTGCTAGGGGGCAGTGGGGTGAAAAACTGTTTTTT	CSARGQWGEKLFF
.	14	TRBD2	TRBV5-4	TRBJ2-1	TGTGCCAGCAGCAGGACTAGCGGGGGTAATGAGCAGTTCTTC	CASSRTSGGNEQFF
many	15	TRBD1	TRBV28	TRBJ2-7	TGTGCCAGCAGTTTTCACCCGTTGACAGGGGGCGAGCAGTACTTC	CASSFHPLTGGEQYF
.	13	TRBD1	TRBV6-1	TRBJ1-1	TGTGCCAGTAGAAAGACAGGGGGTACCGAAGCTTTCTTT	CASRKTGGTEAFF
.	15	.	TRBV12-5	TRBJ2-3	TGTGCTAGTGGTTCCGGACAAGGGTACACAGATACGCAGTATTTT	CASGSGQGYTDTQYF
many	15	.	TRBV24-1	TRBJ2-1	TGTGCCACCAGTGACCCGGGACCTAGGGAGAATGAGCAGTTCTTC	CATSDPGPRENEQFF
few	14	.	TRBV15	TRBJ2-7	TGTGCCACCAGCAGAGGCTCACAGTCCTACGAGCAGTACTTC	CATSRGSQSYEQYF
many	13	TRBD2	TRBV20-1	TRBJ2-3	TGCAGTGTTGGGCTAGCGGGAGTCGGTACGCAGTATTTT	CSVGLAGVGTQYF
.	12	.	TRBV7-9	TRBJ2-7	TGTGCCAGCAGCTTAGTTCCAAACGAGCAGTACTTC	CASSLVPNEQYF
few	16	.	TRBV4-1	TRBJ2-1	TGCGCCAGCAGCCAAGGGCATACAAGCTCCTACAATGAGCAGTTCTTC	CASSQGHTSSYNEQFF
few	13	.	TRBV20-1	TRBJ1-1	TGCAGTGCTAGAGCCCCAACAGGCTCTGAAGCTTTCTTT	CSARAPTGSEAFF
.	15	TRBD2	TRBV18	TRBJ2-1	TGTGCCAGCTCACCGATTATGCCTAGCGGGGGTGAGCAGTTCTTC	CASSPIMPSGGEQFF
few	15	TRBD2	TRBV18	TRBJ2-3	TGTGCCAGCTCCATGACTAGCGGGGACACAGATACGCAGTATTTT	CASSMTSGDTDTQYF
many	15	.	TRBV10-3	TRBJ2-7	TGTGCCATCAGTGAGTCGAAAGGGGGGGCCTACGAGCAGTACTTC	CAISESKGGAYEQYF
.	13	TRBD2	TRBV12-3/TRBV12-4	TRBJ2-1	TGTGCCAGCAGCATCAGACTAGCCGGTGAGCAGTTCTTC	CASSIRLAGEQFF
.	13	.	TRBV10-3	TRBJ1-1	TGTGCCATCAGTGAAAGGGAGGGGACTGAAGCTTTCTTT	CAISEREGTEAFF
.	15	.	TRBV7-2	TRBJ2-1	TGTGCCAGCAGCCTAGGGCTAGCAGTTTTGAATGAGCAGTTCTTC	CASSLGLAVLNEQFF
few	16	.	TRBV24-1	TRBJ1-5	TGTGCCACCAGTGATGCCGTGACAGGTAGGCATCAGCCCCAGCATTTT	CATSDAVTGRHQPQHF
many	12	TRBD1	TRBV4-2	TRBJ2-7	TGTGCCAGCAGCCAAACAGGGGCCGAGCAGTACTTC	CASSQTGAEQYF
.	15	.	TRBV15	TRBJ1-1	TGTGCCACCAGCAGAGTAACAGGTATGAACACTGAAGCTTTCTTT	CATSRVTGMNTEAFF
few	18	TRBD2	TRBV9	TRBJ2-1	TGTGCCAGCAGCGTAGGACTAGCGGGAGAAGATCCCTACAATGAGCAGTTCTTC	CASSVGLAGEDPYNEQFF
.	15	TRBD1	TRBV6-2/TRBV6-3	TRBJ2-7	TGTGCCAGCAGTTACCGACAGGGTGAGTCCTACGAGCAGTACTTC	CASSYRQGESYEQYF
.	16	TRBD1	TRBV12-3/TRBV12-4	TRBJ2-2	TGTGCCAGCACCGGAGGACAGGGCGTGGGGGCCGGGGAGCTGTTTTTT	CASTGGQGVGAGELFF
few	13	TRBD1	TRBV29-1	TRBJ2-2	TGCAGCGCCAGAAAGGGGGCGGGCGGGGAGCTGTTTTTT	CSARKGAGGELFF
.	13	.	TRBV29-1	TRBJ2-2	TGCAGCGTTGACAGCGCGAACACCGGGGAGCTGTTTTTT	CSVDSANTGELFF
many	15	.	TRBV20-1	TRBJ2-3	TGCAGTGCTACCAGACAGCCCTCTAGCACAGATACGCAGTATTTT	CSATRQPSSTDTQYF
.	16	.	TRBV12-3/TRBV12-4	TRBJ2-1	TGTGCCAGCAGTTCGATAGCGGATCTTTCCTACAATGAGCAGTTCTTC	CASSSIADLSYNEQFF